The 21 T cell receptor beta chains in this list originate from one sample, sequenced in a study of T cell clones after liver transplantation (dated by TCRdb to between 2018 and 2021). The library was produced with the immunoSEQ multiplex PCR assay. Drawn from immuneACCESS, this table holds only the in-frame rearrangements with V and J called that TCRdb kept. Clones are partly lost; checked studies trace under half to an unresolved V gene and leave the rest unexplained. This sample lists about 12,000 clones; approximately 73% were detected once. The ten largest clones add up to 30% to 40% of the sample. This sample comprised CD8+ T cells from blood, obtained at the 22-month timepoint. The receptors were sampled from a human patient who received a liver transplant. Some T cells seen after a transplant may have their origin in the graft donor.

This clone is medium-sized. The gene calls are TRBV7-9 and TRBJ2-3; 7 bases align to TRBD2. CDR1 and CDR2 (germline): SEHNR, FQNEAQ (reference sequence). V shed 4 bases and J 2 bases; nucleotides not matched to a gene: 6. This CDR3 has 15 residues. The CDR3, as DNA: TGTGCCAGCAGCTCCCGGGAGGCCAACACAGATACGCAGTATTTT. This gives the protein CASSSREANTDTQYF.

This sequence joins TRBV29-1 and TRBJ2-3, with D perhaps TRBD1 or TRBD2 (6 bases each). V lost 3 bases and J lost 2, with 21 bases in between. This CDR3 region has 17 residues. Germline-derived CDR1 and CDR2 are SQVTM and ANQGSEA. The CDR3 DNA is TGCAGCGTTGAGCCCGGGGGCGGGATCACCCTCACAGATACGCAGTATTTT. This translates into CSVEPGGGITLTDTQYF.

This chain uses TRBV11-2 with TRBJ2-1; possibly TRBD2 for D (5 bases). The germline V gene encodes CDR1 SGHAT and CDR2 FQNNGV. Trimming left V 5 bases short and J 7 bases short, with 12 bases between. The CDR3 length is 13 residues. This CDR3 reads CASSPHPGNEQFF. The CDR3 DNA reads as TGTGCCAGCAGCCCCCATCCGGGGAATGAGCAGTTCTTC.

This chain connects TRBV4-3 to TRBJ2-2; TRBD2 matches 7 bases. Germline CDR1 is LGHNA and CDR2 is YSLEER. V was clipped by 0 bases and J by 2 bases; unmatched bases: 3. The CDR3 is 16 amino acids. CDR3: CASSQDRGDNTGELFF. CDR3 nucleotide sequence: TGCGCCAGCAGCCAAGATCGGGGGGATAACACCGGGGAGCTGTTTTTT.

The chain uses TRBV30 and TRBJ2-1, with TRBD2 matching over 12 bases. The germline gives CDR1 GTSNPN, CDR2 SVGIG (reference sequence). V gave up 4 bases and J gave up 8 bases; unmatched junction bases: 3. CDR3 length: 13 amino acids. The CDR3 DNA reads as TGTGCCTGGACTAGACTAGCGGGAGATGAGCAGTTCTTC. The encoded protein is CAWTRLAGDEQFF.

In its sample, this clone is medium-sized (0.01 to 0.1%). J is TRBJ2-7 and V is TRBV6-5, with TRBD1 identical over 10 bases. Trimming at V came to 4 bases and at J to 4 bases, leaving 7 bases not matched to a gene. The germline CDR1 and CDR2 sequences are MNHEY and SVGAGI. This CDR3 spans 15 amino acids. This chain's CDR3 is CASSSFDRGRYEQYF. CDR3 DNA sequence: TGTGCCAGCAGTTCATTTGACAGGGGGCGATACGAGCAGTACTTC.

For the CDR3, the DNA is TGTGCCAGCAGCCAAGAGGACGGGGGGGCCGGCGGGGAGCTGTTTTTT. Translation gives CASSQEDGGAGGELFF. The chain links TRBV4-2 to TRBJ2-2; 8 bases map to TRBD2. Losses at the gene ends were 0 bases for V and 7 bases for J; bases not matched to a gene: 7. The CDR3 has 16 amino acids. Germline CDR1 reads LGHNA; CDR2 reads YNFKEQ.

The CDR3 region has the DNA TGTGCCAGCAGTCCCCAGACAGGGGGGCCCTACGAGCAGTACTTC. Translated: CASSPQTGGPYEQYF. The chain has TRBV28 and TRBJ2-7; 9 nucleotides agree with TRBD1. Germline CDR1 and CDR2: MDHEN and SYDVKM. This CDR3 has 15 residues. The trim removed 5 bases at V and 2 bases at J, leaving 7 bases unmatched.

The CDR3 DNA reads as TGTGCCAGCAGACTTGGAGTAGGGCTAGTCGCGCCCTACGAGCAGTACTTC. Amino acid sequence: CASRLGVGLVAPYEQYF. This chain connects TRBV27 to TRBJ2-7; no firm D call. Trimming took off 6 bases at V and 2 bases at J, with 23 bases between the two ends. The CDR3 totals 17 residues. In germline, CDR1 is MNHEY, CDR2 SMNVEV (reference sequence).

The CDR3 loop reads CASSLAGQGEETQYF. For the CDR3, the DNA is TGTGCCAGCAGCTTGGCGGGACAGGGGGAGGAGACCCAGTACTTC. V usage is TRBV5-5 and J usage is TRBJ2-5, with TRBD1 matching over 11 bases. The CDR3 totals 15 residues. Germline loops: CDR1 SGHKS, CDR2 YYEKEE (reference sequence). Unmatched junction bases numbered 3, after V lost 0 bases and J lost 5 bases.

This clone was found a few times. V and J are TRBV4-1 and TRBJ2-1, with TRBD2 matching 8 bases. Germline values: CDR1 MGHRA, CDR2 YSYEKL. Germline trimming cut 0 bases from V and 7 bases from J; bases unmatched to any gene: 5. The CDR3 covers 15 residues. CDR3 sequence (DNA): TGCGCCAGCAGCCAAGAAGGACTAGCTGTGAATGAGCAGTTCTTC. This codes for CASSQEGLAVNEQFF.

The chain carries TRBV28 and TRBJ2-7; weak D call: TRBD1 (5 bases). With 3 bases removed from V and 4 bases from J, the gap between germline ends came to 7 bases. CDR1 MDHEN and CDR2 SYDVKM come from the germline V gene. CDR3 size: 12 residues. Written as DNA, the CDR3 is TGTGCCAGCAGTTTTTCAGGGTACGAGCAGTACTTC. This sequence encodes CASSFSGYEQYF.

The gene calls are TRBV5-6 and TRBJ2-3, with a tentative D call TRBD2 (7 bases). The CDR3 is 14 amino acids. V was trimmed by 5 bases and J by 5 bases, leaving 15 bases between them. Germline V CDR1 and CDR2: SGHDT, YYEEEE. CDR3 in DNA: TGTGCCAGCAGGCCAGGACTAGGGGGAGATACGCAGTATTTT. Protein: CASRPGLGGDTQYF.

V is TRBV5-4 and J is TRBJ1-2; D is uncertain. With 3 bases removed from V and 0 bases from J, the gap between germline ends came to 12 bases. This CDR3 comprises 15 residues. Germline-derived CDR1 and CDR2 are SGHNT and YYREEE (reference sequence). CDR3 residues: CASSSLLTPNYGYTF. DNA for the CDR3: TGTGCCAGCAGCTCTCTGTTGACACCTAACTATGGCTACACCTTC.

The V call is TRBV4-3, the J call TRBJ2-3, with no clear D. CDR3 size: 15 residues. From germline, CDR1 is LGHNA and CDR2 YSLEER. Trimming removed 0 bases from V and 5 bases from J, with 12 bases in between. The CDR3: CASSQEIVSIDTQYF. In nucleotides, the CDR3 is TGCGCCAGCAGCCAAGAAATAGTATCGATAGATACGCAGTATTTT.

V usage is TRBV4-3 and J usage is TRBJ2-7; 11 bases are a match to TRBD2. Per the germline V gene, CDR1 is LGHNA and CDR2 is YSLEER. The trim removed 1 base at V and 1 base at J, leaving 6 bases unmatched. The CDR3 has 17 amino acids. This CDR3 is CASSQGGLADPSYEQYF. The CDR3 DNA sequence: TGCGCCAGCAGCCAAGGGGGACTAGCGGACCCTTCCTACGAGCAGTACTTC.

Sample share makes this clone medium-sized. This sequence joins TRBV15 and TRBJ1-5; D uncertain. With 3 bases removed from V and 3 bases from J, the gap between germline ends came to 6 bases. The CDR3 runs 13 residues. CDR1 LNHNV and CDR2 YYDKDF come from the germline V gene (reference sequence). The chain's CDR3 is CATSSSLNQPQHF. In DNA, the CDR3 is TGTGCCACCAGCAGCTCTCTCAATCAGCCCCAGCATTTT.

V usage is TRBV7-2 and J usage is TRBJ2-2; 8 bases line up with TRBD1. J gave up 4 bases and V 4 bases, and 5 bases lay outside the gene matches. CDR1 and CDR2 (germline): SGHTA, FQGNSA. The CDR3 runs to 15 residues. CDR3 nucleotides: TGTGCCAGCAGCTCCTGGACAGGGCTCACCGGGGAGCTGTTTTTT. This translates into CASSSWTGLTGELFF.

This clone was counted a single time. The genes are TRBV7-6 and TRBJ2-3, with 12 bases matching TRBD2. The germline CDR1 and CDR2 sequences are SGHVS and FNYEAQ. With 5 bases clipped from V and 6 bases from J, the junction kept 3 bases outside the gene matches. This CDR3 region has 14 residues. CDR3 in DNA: TGTGCCAGCAGCCCGACTAGCGGGGGTGATACGCAGTATTTT. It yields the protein CASSPTSGGDTQYF.

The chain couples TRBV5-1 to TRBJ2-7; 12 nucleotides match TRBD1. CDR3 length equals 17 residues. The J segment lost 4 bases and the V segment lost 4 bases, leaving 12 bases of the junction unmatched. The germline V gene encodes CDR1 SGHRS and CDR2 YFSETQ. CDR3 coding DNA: TGCGCCAGCAGCCCTAAAACCGGGACAGGGGGCAGGTACGAGCAGTACTTC. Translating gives CASSPKTGTGGRYEQYF.

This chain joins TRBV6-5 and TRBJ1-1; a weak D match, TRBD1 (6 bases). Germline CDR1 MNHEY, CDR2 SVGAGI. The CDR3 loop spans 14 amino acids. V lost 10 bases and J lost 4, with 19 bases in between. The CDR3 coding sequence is TGTGCCACTCAACTCGGGGGCGTCGGCACTGAAGCTTTCTTT. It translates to CATQLGGVGTEAFF.